This is a list of T cell receptor beta chains from one sample in a study of T cells in Graves' hyperthyroidism and ophthalmopathy. Each CDR3 protein gets one entry after TCRdb re-called the multiplex PCR reads with MiXCR. This table holds about 380,000 distinct CDR3 sequences, roughly 13% found once. The sample taken for sequencing was blood. The receptors shown here come from a man aged 25 to 40 with Graves' hyperthyroidism that later progressed to Graves' ophthalmopathy. CDR3s include the opening cysteine and the closing phenylalanine or tryptophan.

CDR3	V	J
CASSLGGQFLDYTF	TRBV7-9	TRBJ1-2
CASSYSIMYIYSGNTIYF	TRBV6-6	TRBJ1-3
CASSYGRVYEQYF	TRBV6-5	TRBJ2-7
CASSRRVDEQYF	TRBV6-1	TRBJ2-7
CASRFPGGNQPQHF	TRBV12-3/TRBV12-4	TRBJ1-5
CASSIGATTNQPQHF	TRBV19	TRBJ1-5
CASSHRDTKIWPQHF	TRBV4-1	TRBJ1-5
CASSITQGAGYTF	TRBV28	TRBJ1-2
CASSPPVIPYEQYF	TRBV18	TRBJ2-7
CASSRPGTTNTGELFF	TRBV4-2	TRBJ2-2
CASTVRDRGEAFF	TRBV11-3	TRBJ1-1
CASSLGLLMNTEAFF	TRBV18	TRBJ1-1
CASSPGLAGKYEQYF	TRBV7-6	TRBJ2-7
CASRNHGAETYEQYF	TRBV10-2	TRBJ2-7
CASSPWRGAEEKLFF	TRBV5-1	TRBJ1-4
CASSPRTGVRGNQPQHF	TRBV28	TRBJ1-5
CASSQAAKRLGETQYF	TRBV11-3	TRBJ2-5
CATSDRGTANTGELFF	TRBV24-1	TRBJ2-2
CASSPLGVAGVSADTQYF	TRBV5-1	TRBJ2-3
CASSPEPPNRDNQPQHF	TRBV7-8	TRBJ1-5
CSVEGDRGETQYF	TRBV29-1	TRBJ2-5
CASSSGQYETQYF	TRBV5-6	TRBJ2-5
CSALDRGQSNEKLFF	TRBV20-1	TRBJ1-4
CASSLRGQEIDEQFF	TRBV5-1	TRBJ2-1
CATSTTGYLTEAFF	TRBV15	TRBJ1-1
CASSSKGSYNSPLHF	TRBV7-9	TRBJ1-6
CASSQVRQADEQFF	TRBV3-1	TRBJ2-1
CASSLAGGSETYEQYF	TRBV7-6	TRBJ2-7
CASSPGQGETQYF	TRBV18	TRBJ2-5
CASSYKAGTRTEAFF	TRBV6-5	TRBJ1-1
CASRLRTGQSYGYTF	TRBV6-1	TRBJ1-2
CASSPALTDTQYF	TRBV7-9	TRBJ2-3
CASSQFSVSPAYSYNEQFF	TRBV4-1	TRBJ2-1
CSAREVSAGWNEQFF	TRBV20-1	TRBJ2-1
CATSDPGTGDNSPLHF	TRBV24-1	TRBJ1-6
CASSFLGGTFYNEQFF	TRBV7-9	TRBJ2-1
CATSREGGVRNQPQHF	TRBV15	TRBJ1-5
CASSRTGNYNEQFF	TRBV27	TRBJ2-1
CAWSVFEKLFF	TRBV30	TRBJ1-4
CASRDRLNSPLHF	TRBV25-1	TRBJ1-6
CASSRLAGGHDEQFF	TRBV7-2	TRBJ2-1
CASSLGGIRGRNSPLHF	TRBV12-3/TRBV12-4	TRBJ1-6
CASSPRGGSSEAFF	TRBV9	TRBJ1-1
CASSSILNTEAFF	TRBV11-2	TRBJ1-1
CASSSGLGAGGRETQYF	TRBV5-4	TRBJ2-5
CASSIGQGAYEQYF	TRBV11-2	TRBJ2-7